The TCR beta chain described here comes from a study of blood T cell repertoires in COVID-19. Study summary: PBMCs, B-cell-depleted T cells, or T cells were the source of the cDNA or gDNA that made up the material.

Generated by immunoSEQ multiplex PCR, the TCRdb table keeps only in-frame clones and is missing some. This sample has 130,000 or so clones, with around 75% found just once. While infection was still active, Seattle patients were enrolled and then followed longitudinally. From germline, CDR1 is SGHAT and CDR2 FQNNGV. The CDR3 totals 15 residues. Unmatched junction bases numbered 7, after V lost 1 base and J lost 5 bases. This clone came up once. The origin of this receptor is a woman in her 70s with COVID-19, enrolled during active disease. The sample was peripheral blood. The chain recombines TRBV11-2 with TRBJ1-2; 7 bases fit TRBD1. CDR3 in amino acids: CASSLVGTARYGYTF. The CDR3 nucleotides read TGTGCCAGCAGCTTAGTCGGGACAGCTCGATATGGCTACACCTTC.